This T cell receptor beta chain was found in a study of cytomegalovirus exposure and HLA in healthy donors (dated by TCRdb to 2016 to 2017). About the full investigation: An earlier analysis of approximately 600 of the donors reported more than 250 Gb of sequence data and about 100 million unique TCR beta sequences from 150 million to 200 million T cells. Donor age, sex, ethnicity and CMV serostatus were compiled alongside the repertoire data. The study aimed to test whether cataloging public T cell receptors could reveal signatures of past pathogen exposure. Of the roughly 390 genotyped donors, less than 85% were placed in the genetic ancestry cluster associated with self-reported Caucasian donors. The study profiled the T cell repertoires of 500 to 800 subjects by immunosequencing and related them to cytomegalovirus serostatus. To study patterns of TCR occurrence, a later analysis re-analyzed previously published TCR beta repertoires from more than 550 donors and added high-resolution HLA genotyping. To predict cytomegalovirus infection status, the study brought together high-throughput TCR immunosequencing, statistical association of individual TCRs with disease status, and machine learning. The number of typed donors differed by locus: roughly 629-640 for A, B, C, DRB1 and DQB1; approximately 540 for DQA1; 606 for DPA1; and approximately 450 for DPB1. A handful of DR-DQ haplotypes were treated as single units for association and clustering because of strong linkage in the cohort. Roughly 300 gigabases of sequencing data and 70 million to 95 million unique TCR sequences made up an early release that covered approximately 700 HLA-typed donors. Along with the approximately 650-subject first cohort, a separate validation cohort of more than 90 different subjects was used. Rather than using new phenotypic data, the later analysis identified candidate immune exposures from TCR beta sequences and from how often those sequences occurred across donors. Every discovery cohort repertoire had been produced on one sequencing platform. To decide whether each TCR beta V gene segment behaved as functional or pseudogenic, an earlier analysis of some 600 of the donors relied on high-throughput TCR beta sequencing. HLA typing covered class I and class II loci at four-digit resolution. Across some 400 genotyped donors of the cohort, an average of about 200,000 unique TCR beta nucleotide sequences per donor were sequenced, and roughly a sixth of those sequences were non-productive. A later genetic analysis took genome-wide SNP genotypes for about 65% of the roughly 670 donors and used that subset as a discovery cohort.

The cohort consisted of 670 or so healthy bone marrow donors. Cohort members were all nominally healthy when sampled, although unrecorded immune exposures were likely present. The donor tested CMV seronegative and was one of the 352 seronegative cohort members. Each donor provided a peripheral blood sample, and peripheral blood mononuclear cells were used for TCR beta sequencing. The Qiagen DNeasy Blood Extraction Kit was used to extract genomic DNA from the blood cell samples. Points the paper makes about the study in general: Cytomegalovirus status was reported to be diagnosed by the classifier with high specificity and sensitivity in both the original and validation cohorts. In a later analysis, several top co-occurrence clusters were reported to appear linked to parvovirus B19, influenza, CMV and Epstein-Barr virus. A later genetic analysis associated a missense DCLRE1C variant with V-gene and J-gene trimming of TCR beta chains, and an independent cohort replicated the association. According to a later analysis, TCR association rates differed among HLA loci, with DRB1 alleles showing the most associated TCRs and HLA-C alleles showing the fewest. Because HLA typing was unavailable for some donors at each locus, only the typed subset was used in association tests. Only TCR beta chains were sequenced in this cohort, and the absence of alpha or paired-chain data limited detectable features. In a later analysis, HLA-associated TCR beta chains were found to be more clonally expanded and to have lower generation probabilities than equally common non-associated chains. The study gave a list of 150 to 200 TCR beta chains associated with cytomegalovirus. An earlier analysis of around 540 of the donors showed that most TCR beta V segments appeared in productive rearrangements either about 90% or about 30% of the time, which broadly matched IMGT annotations. A later analysis associated 15,000 to 20,000 TCR beta sequences with specific HLA alleles at a false discovery rate of 0.05. Some IMGT-functional V segments, including TRBV6-2 and TRBV6-3, could not be distinguished by the 87-base-pair reads and were therefore excluded. In a later analysis, most CMV-associated TCR beta chains were found to appear HLA-restricted, with HLA associations seemingly driven largely by CMV exposure. A further reported finding was that TCR beta sequences accurately predicted the HLA-A and HLA-B alleles for most subjects in the first cohort. A later genetic analysis reported fewer N-insertions in productive TCRs among donors in an Asian-associated ancestry cluster than the roughly 700-donor mean. A group of highly shared sequence variants was considered likely to be a technical artifact of the sequencing pipeline. Across donors, most TCR sequences were observed very rarely, whereas some public TCRs were present in many individuals. Because counts were too low, under 20 rarely observed V segments, including chromosome 9 orphons, were left out of the earlier analysis of a few hundred of the donors. The presence/absence analyses assumed that sequencing depth was roughly uniform across donors, and that assumption may not be true. The only immune exposure information available for the cohort was CMV serostatus. Linkage disequilibrium might explain the correlated functional status among segregating V segments, but an unknown experimental factor could not be ruled out. According to the authors, the approach could potentially be generalized to other disease states and immunological phenotypes. In vitro tests confirmed that three of the cytomegalovirus-associated TCR beta chains recognize cytomegalovirus antigens. When HLA alleles, especially DR and DQ, strongly co-occurred, attributing TCR associations to individual alleles was difficult.

As to this clone: It lacks a known antigen. Base quality data are lacking; no much larger clone is found one base away. Other DNA sequences in the same sample also yield this CDR3.

The CDR3 runs 12 residues from the cysteine to the phenylalanine. The entry retains the CDR3 DNA only, 36 bases that are in frame from base 1. V and J are truncated by 5 bases and 0 bases respectively, leaving an intervening sequence of 3 bases. The germline V gene (reference sequence) yields SEHNR for CDR1 and FQNEAQ for CDR2. Libraries were constructed by the immunoSEQ multiplex PCR assay. For the multiplex PCR, a mixture combining 60 forward primers for TCR Vbeta segments and 13 reverse primers for TCR Jbeta segments was used. The CDR3 region of rearranged TCR beta genes was amplified from genomic DNA by a multiplex PCR assay. The Illumina HiSeq System was used to sequence the amplified TCR beta libraries as 87-base-pair reads. In the paper's pipeline: A later analysis tallied around 80 million unique TCR beta chains across the 666 repertoires, and about 10 million of those chains were shared by two or more donors. A nearest-neighbor algorithm error-corrected the raw reads and collapsed the reads into unique sequences, merging closely related sequences to remove PCR and sequencing errors. To assign V, D and J gene segments, CDR3 sequences were aligned to IMGT reference sequences. For a sequence to be retained, a match of at least six nucleotides was required to both a V gene segment and a J gene segment. A rearrangement counted as productive if the CDR3 had no stop codons and remained in frame with V and J, and every other rearrangement counted as non-productive. Following IMGT convention, CDR3 was defined as the stretch from the second conserved V-encoded cysteine to the conserved J-encoded phenylalanine. The earlier analysis of 500 to 750 of the donors excluded any sequence lacking an unambiguous match to a single V gene segment. An earlier analysis of a few hundred of the donors called V segments functional above 56.7% productive rearrangements and segregating when the between-donor standard deviation exceeded 5%. A statistical classification framework was built for diagnosing cytomegalovirus status from the catalog of TCR beta chain sequences. V and J gene assignment, in a later analysis, came from comparing TCR nucleotide sequences with IMGT/GENE-DB human TR gene sequences. A later analysis assigned CDR3 sequences and most-parsimonious VDJ recombination scenarios with the TCRdist pipeline. A later analysis defined each TCR beta chain by its CDR3 amino acid sequence plus V-gene family, and excluded reads lacking a unique V-gene family. As a way to deal with suspected cross-contamination and a sequencing artifact, a later analysis dropped approximately 590 nucleotide sequences that were highly shared and had low generation probability. For each public chain, a later analysis derived a clonal expansion index from normalized ranks of inferred template counts within each repertoire. In a later analysis, generation probabilities were computed with a VDJ recombination model fitted to out-of-frame rearrangements, and the resulting probabilities were checked against IGoR. A later analysis scored TCR-TCR, TCR-HLA and TCR-CMV co-occurrence with hypergeometric tests, applying a repertoire-size bias correction to TCR pairs. A later analysis estimated false discovery rates by permuting HLA or CMV assignments 20 times. In a later analysis, co-occurring TCRs were grouped using DBSCAN, with TCRdist sequence similarity added in when clustering inside HLA-allele-positive subsets. Repertoires with fewer than 30,000 or more than 120,000 public chains were left out of co-occurrence clustering, as were a few repertoires with anomalous nucleotide sharing. The table comes from immuneACCESS by way of TCRdb, which keeps in-frame sequences with V and J called. Part of the clones is missing from these tables; in studies checked, under half for an unresolved V gene and the rest for unknown reasons. V and J calls and clone size are copied from that table; D and trimming were computed from the DNA. The sample includes about 140,000 clones, with roughly 80% observed a single time. Approximately 5.1% of the sample is in the top ten clones.

Recombination joined TRBV7-9 with TRBJ2-3; no D segment can be confidently identified. Input material: PBMCs. This receptor was obtained from a male donor in good health and CMV-seronegative. The nucleotide sequence is TGTGCCAGCAGCCTAAGCACAGATACGCAGTATTTT. This codes for CASSLSTDTQYF. When the CDR3 is completed using the reference TRBV7-9 and TRBJ2-3 genes on either side, the full variable domain is DTGVSQNPRHKITKRGQNVTFRCDPISEHNRLYWYRQTLGQGPEFLTYFQNEAQLEKSRLLSDRFSAERPKGSFSTLEIQRTEQGDSAMYLCASSLSTDTQYFGPGTRLTVL.